The clone carrying this TCR beta chain was detected ten times or more. Its antigen is not identified. Diagnosing involved the use of clinical symptoms, serum thyroxine and TRAb, thyroid ultrasound and orbital computed tomography. The study collected blood at first hyperthyroidism diagnosis, before any ophthalmopathy symptoms arose. Using less than 12 ml of fresh peripheral blood, PBMCs were prepared. The entry originates in a study of T cells in Graves' hyperthyroidism and ophthalmopathy. Whole-study results and caveats: Most clonotypes expanded in thyroid above 0.001 were likewise present in blood.

Amplified TCR beta CDR3 regions derived from RNA transcripts. An initial round of RT-PCR targeting the TCR CDR3 relied on the HTBI primer set. TCRdb ran MiXCR on the multiplex PCR reads and lists one entry per CDR3 protein. The sample has fewer than 650,000 distinct CDR3 sequences; roughly 13% are singletons. V trimming: 8 bases; J trimming: 0 bases; junction bases outside the gene matches: 3. This CDR3 has 13 amino acids. Germline CDR1 reads LNHDA; CDR2 reads SQIVND (reference sequence). The receptor was isolated from a woman aged 30 to 39 with Graves' hyperthyroidism that later progressed to Graves' ophthalmopathy. The sequencing sample was made of blood. The rearrangement uses TRBV19 and TRBJ1-1; 7 nucleotides match TRBD1. The CDR3 here is CASYRGMNTEAFF. The DNA of the CDR3 is TGTGCCAGTTACAGGGGAATGAACACTGAAGCTTTCTTT.